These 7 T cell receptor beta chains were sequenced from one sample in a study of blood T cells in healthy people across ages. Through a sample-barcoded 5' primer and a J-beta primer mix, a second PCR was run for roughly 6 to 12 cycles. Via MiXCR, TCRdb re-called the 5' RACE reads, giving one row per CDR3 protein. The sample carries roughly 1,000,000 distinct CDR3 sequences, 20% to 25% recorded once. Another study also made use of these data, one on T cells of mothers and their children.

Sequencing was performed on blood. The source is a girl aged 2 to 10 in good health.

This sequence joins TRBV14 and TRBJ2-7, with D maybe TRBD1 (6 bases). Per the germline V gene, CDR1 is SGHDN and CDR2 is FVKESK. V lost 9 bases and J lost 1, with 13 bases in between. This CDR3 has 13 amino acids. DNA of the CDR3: TGTGCCAGAATACACAGGGTGTCCTACGAGCAGTACTTC. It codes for CARIHRVSYEQYF.

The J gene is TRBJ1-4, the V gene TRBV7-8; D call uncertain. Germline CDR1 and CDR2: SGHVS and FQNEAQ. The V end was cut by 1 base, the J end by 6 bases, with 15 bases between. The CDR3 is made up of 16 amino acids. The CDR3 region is CASSLEGGSSYEKLFF. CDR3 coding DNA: TGTGCCAGCAGCTTAGAGGGTGGGTCGTCATATGAAAAACTGTTTTTT.

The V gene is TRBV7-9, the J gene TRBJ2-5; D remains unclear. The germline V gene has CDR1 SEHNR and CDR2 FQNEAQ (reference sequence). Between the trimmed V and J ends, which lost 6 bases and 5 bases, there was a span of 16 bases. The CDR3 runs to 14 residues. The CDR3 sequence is CASSKDRIGETQYF. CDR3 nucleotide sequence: TGTGCCAGCAGTAAAGACCGAATAGGGGAGACCCAGTACTTC.

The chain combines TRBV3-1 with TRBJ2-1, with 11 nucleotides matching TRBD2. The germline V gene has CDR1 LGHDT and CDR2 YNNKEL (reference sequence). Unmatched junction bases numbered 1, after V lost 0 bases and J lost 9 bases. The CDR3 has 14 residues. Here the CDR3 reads CASSQELAGGEQFF. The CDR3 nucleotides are TGTGCCAGCAGCCAAGAGCTAGCGGGAGGTGAGCAGTTCTTC.

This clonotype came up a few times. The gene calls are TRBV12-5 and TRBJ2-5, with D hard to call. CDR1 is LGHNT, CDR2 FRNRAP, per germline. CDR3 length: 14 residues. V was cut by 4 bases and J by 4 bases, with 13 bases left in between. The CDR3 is CASGSRTWGETQYF. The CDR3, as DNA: TGTGCTAGTGGTTCCCGGACCTGGGGAGAGACCCAGTACTTC.

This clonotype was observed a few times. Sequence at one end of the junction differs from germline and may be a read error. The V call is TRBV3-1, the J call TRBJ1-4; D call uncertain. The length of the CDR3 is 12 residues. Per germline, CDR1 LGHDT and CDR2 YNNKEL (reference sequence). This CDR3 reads CASSQNREKLVF. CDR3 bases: TGTGCCAGCAGCCAGAACCGTGAAAAACTGGTTTTT.

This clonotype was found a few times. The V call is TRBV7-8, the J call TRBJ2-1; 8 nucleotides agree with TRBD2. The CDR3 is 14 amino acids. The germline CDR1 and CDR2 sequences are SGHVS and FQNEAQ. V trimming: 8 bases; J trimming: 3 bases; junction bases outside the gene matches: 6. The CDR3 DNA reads TGTGCCAGCGCTAAACTAGCGGACTACAATGAGCAGTTCTTC. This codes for CASAKLADYNEQFF.